The 14 T cell receptor beta chains listed next were all sequenced from one sample in a study of vaccination effects on CD4 cells after COVID-19. Antigens of these TCRs are unknown. Before sequencing, viral peptide pools were used by the ViraFEST assay to expand antigen-specific CD4+ T cells. Cultured cells yielded isolated CD4+ T cells after approximately nine days. This individual tested PCR-positive for SARS-CoV-2 infection between March and December 2020. Method: immunoSEQ multiplex PCR; TCRdb's copy keeps in-frame clones and lacks some. The repertoire consists of tens of thousands of clones, with around three quarters occurring once and the leading ten covering about 5%. Sequenced material: CD4+ T cells from PBMCs cultured with HIV peptides, taken before COVID-19 vaccination. The subset was: HIV-1 Nef peptide pool negative control/reference culture. These receptors were obtained from a human donor who had a prior SARS-CoV-2 infection.

This clone occurred a few times. The CDR3 loop reads CASSPWGLAGAEQFF. CDR3 DNA: TGCGCCAGCAGCCCGTGGGGACTAGCGGGGGCTGAGCAGTTCTTC. J is TRBJ2-1 and V is TRBV5-1, with 14 bases matching TRBD2. This CDR3 comprises 15 residues. Per germline, CDR1 SGHRS and CDR2 YFSETQ. The V and J ends lost 4 bases and 9 bases, in that order; junction bases with no gene match: 6.

The V gene is TRBV2, the J gene TRBJ1-1; no clear D. V lost 6 bases and J lost 2, with 16 bases in between. This CDR3 is 15 amino acids long. CDR1 and CDR2 (germline): SNHLY, FYNNEI. DNA for the CDR3: TGTGCCAGCAGGGAGGGCAGCCCGTACAACACTGAAGCTTTCTTT. Translating gives CASREGSPYNTEAFF.

This chain joins TRBV11-1 and TRBJ2-3; TRBD2 is a possible D gene (6 bases). The V end lost 4 bases, the J end lost 0 bases, and 14 bases lay between the germline ends. CDR1 is SGHAT, CDR2 FQDESV, per germline (reference sequence). The CDR3 is made up of 16 amino acids. The CDR3 here is CASSSQERVSTDTQYF. CDR3 nucleotides: TGTGCCAGCAGCTCCCAGGAGCGGGTTAGCACAGATACGCAGTATTTT.

This chain joins TRBV5-6 and TRBJ2-7; D possibly matches TRBD1 or TRBD2 (5 bases each). Looked up from germline, CDR1 is SGHDT and CDR2 is YYEEEE. V dropped 4 bases and J dropped 4 bases, with 18 bases sitting between them. The CDR3 sequence is 15 residues long. The CDR3 protein is CASSPGRLGTYEQYF. The CDR3 DNA is TGTGCCAGCAGCCCCGGGCGTTTAGGGACGTACGAGCAGTACTTC. The full variable domain, in which reference TRBV5-6 and TRBJ2-7 provide the parts outside the CDR3, is DAGVTQSPTHLIKTRGQQVTLRCSPKSGHDTVSWYQQALGQGPQFIFQYYEEEERQRGNFPDRFSGHQFPNYSSELNVNALLLGDSALYLCASSPGRLGTYEQYFGPGTRLTVT.

This clone has only one observation. The chain's CDR3 is CASSKTMTGGEETQYF. CDR3 coding DNA: TGTGCCAGCAGCAAGACAATGACAGGGGGCGAAGAGACCCAGTACTTC. The chain employs TRBV5-4 and TRBJ2-5; 10 bases line up with TRBD1. Germline V lookup: CDR1 SGHNT, CDR2 YYREEE (reference sequence). This CDR3 is built from 16 residues. V shed 4 bases, J shed 3 bases, and the junction held 9 bases outside the gene matches.

This CDR3 reads CASILGINQPQHF. In nucleotides, the CDR3 is TGTGCCAGCATTCTCGGAATCAATCAGCCCCAGCATTTT. The V gene is TRBV2, the J gene TRBJ1-5; D remains ambiguous. In germline, CDR1 is SNHLY, CDR2 FYNNEI. Trimming cost V 7 bases and J 3 bases, with 10 bases left between them. The CDR3 is 13 amino acids.

This clone was recorded once. This chain joins TRBV19 and TRBJ2-3, with TRBD2 matching 11 bases. Germline V gene sequence: CDR1 LNHDA, CDR2 SQIVND (reference sequence). The CDR3 totals 15 residues. Trimming at V came to 8 bases and at J to 5 bases, leaving 9 bases not matched to a gene. The CDR3 region is CASGQLAGEGDTQYF. The CDR3 DNA sequence: TGTGCCAGTGGTCAACTAGCGGGAGAAGGAGATACGCAGTATTTT. Variable domain in full (rest from reference TRBV19 and TRBJ2-3): DGGITQSPKYLFRKEGQNVTLSCEQNLNHDAMYWYRQDPGQGLRLIYYSQIVNDFQKGDIAEGYSVSREKKESFPLTVTSAQKNPTAFYLCASGQLAGEGDTQYFGPGTRLTVL.

The chain combines TRBV5-6 with TRBJ2-3; D gene unclear. The ends were cut back, 2 bases at V and 9 bases at J, with 7 bases in the middle. Germline V gene data show CDR1 as SGHDT and CDR2 as YYEEEE. This CDR3 has 11 amino acids. Here the CDR3 DNA reads TGTGCCAGCAGCTTTGATATAACGCAGTATTTT. Translated, it gives CASSFDITQYF.

The gene calls are TRBV9 and TRBJ2-1, with D possibly matching TRBD2 (5 bases). The V end lost 0 bases, the J end lost 7 bases, and 14 bases lay between the germline ends. This CDR3 is built from 15 residues. Germline V gives CDR1 SGDLS, CDR2 YYNGEE. The CDR3 region is CASSVASSRGNEQFF. As DNA, the CDR3 is TGTGCCAGCAGCGTAGCTTCTTCGCGAGGGAATGAGCAGTTCTTC.

This CDR3 is CASSQGAVYEQYF. Here the CDR3 DNA reads TGCGCCAGCAGCCAAGGAGCAGTCTACGAGCAGTACTTC. J is TRBJ2-7 and V is TRBV4-1; unclear D gene. CDR3 length equals 13 residues. Germline lookup yields CDR1 MGHRA and CDR2 YSYEKL. V gave up 1 base and J gave up 3 bases, with 7 bases separating them.

The V and J genes are TRBV2 and TRBJ2-7, with D perhaps matching TRBD1 or TRBD2 (5 bases each). Trimming pared 4 bases from V and 4 bases from J, leaving 17 bases between. Per germline, CDR1 SNHLY and CDR2 FYNNEI. This CDR3 contains 15 residues. The CDR3 DNA follows: TGTGCCAGCAGTGGAGGGACGGGTTCCTTGTACGAGCAGTACTTC. Translating it yields CASSGGTGSLYEQYF.

J is TRBJ1-5 and V is TRBV6-5; unclear D gene. This CDR3 comprises 13 residues. The ends were cut back, 4 bases at V and 0 bases at J, with 4 bases in the middle. Germline CDR1 is MNHEY and CDR2 is SVGAGI. CDR3 region: CASSWTSNQPQHF. CDR3 coding DNA: TGTGCCAGCAGTTGGACTAGCAATCAGCCCCAGCATTTT.

This clone was found once. V and J are TRBV7-2 and TRBJ2-6, with 7 nucleotides matching TRBD1. This CDR3 has 15 amino acids. Germline values: CDR1 SGHTA, CDR2 FQGNSA. J was trimmed by 4 bases and V by 5 bases; bases with no gene match: 5. CDR3 residues: CASSQRQGGANVLTF. The CDR3 nucleotides read TGTGCCAGCAGCCAACGACAGGGAGGGGCCAACGTCCTGACTTTC.

The V call is TRBV27, the J call TRBJ2-7; a weak D match, TRBD2 (5 bases). There are 13 residues in the CDR3. In germline, CDR1 is MNHEY, CDR2 SMNVEV (reference sequence). V gave up 4 bases and J gave up 6 bases, with 13 bases separating them. Here the CDR3 DNA reads TGTGCCAGCAGTTCTCGTTTAGCGAGCGAGCAGTACTTC. Its protein product is CASSSRLASEQYF.